This T cell receptor (beta chain) was identified in a study of shared clonotypes between healthy human individuals. This table comes from immunoSEQ multiplex PCR, and its TCRdb copy is limited to in-frame clones, with some not included. The table records 1.6 million or so clones, just under 99% of them present only once. After removal of 6 bases from V and 6 bases from J, the junction contained 10 bases not matched to a gene. In germline, CDR1 is MDHEN, CDR2 SYDVKM. The CDR3 has 15 residues. This receptor was obtained from a young man in good health. V usage is TRBV28 and J usage is TRBJ1-1; 10 bases map to TRBD1. Sequenced sample: naive CD4+ T cells sorted from blood. Subset indicated: CD45RA+ positively selected. As DNA, the CDR3 is TGTGCCAGCAGCCCCCGGACAGGGGGTTTGGCTGAAGCTTTCTTT. This translates into CASSPRTGGLAEAFF. The whole variable domain, remainder taken from reference TRBV28 and TRBJ1-1, is DVKVTQSSRYLVKRTGEKVFLECVQDMDHENMFWYRQDPGLGLRLIYFSYDVKMKEKGDIPEGYSVSREKKERFSLILESASTNQTSMYLCASSPRTGGLAEAFFGQGTRLTVV.